Shown below are 10 T cell receptor beta chains from a single sample sequenced in a study of beta chain features in type 1 diabetes. Study observations and caveats: Significant though moderate, a shortening of TCRB CDR3s appeared in all four CD4+ subsets of Type 1 diabetes patients.

Sequenced material consisted of expressed TCRB transcripts (all of the isolated RNA was reverse transcribed). Assay: immunoSEQ multiplex PCR; the TCRdb copy retains only in-frame clones and omits some. The sample records 600,000 to 700,000 clones, over 10% being singletons. These receptors' targets are unknown. The sequencing input was naive CD4+ T cells from blood. The receptors stem from a man aged 30 to 39 with type 1 diabetes.

V usage is TRBV29-1 and J usage is TRBJ1-2; D might be TRBD1 (6 bases). The CDR3 contains 15 residues. The V gene's germline CDR1 is SQVTM and CDR2 ANQGSEA. The V end lost 3 bases, the J end lost 2 bases, and 16 bases lay between the germline ends. CDR3 residues: CSVDKVGGANYGYTF. The CDR3 DNA sequence: TGCAGCGTTGATAAAGTTGGGGGGGCCAACTATGGCTACACCTTC.

The chain carries TRBV28 and TRBJ1-5; 7 bases fit TRBD1. V lost 7 bases to trimming and J lost 2 bases; unmatched junction nucleotides: 5. The CDR3 contains 14 residues. Looked up from germline, CDR1 is MDHEN and CDR2 is SYDVKM. CDR3 sequence reads: CASNTQGGNQPQHF. CDR3 DNA: TGTGCCAGCAATACGCAGGGGGGCAATCAGCCCCAGCATTTT.

This clone was seen more than once but under ten times. For the CDR3, the DNA is TGTGCCAGCAGCTTAGGGTGGCGGGGGCCCTCAGCAGTCGCCTACGAGCAGTACTTC. Its translation: CASSLGWRGPSAVAYEQYF. The chain recombines TRBV7-2 with TRBJ2-7; perhaps TRBD2 as D (7 bases). V lost 1 base to trimming and J lost 2 bases, with 24 bases between them. From germline, CDR1 is SGHTA and CDR2 FQGNSA. This CDR3 spans 19 amino acids.

As regards this clone: This sample also contains other DNA sequences that code for the same CDR3. The V call is TRBV9, the J call TRBJ1-1; D is undetermined. The CDR3 consists of 13 residues. V lost 0 bases and J 1 base, leaving 4 bases between the germline ends. Germline CDR1 SGDLS, CDR2 YYNGEE. The CDR3 region has the DNA TGTGCCAGCAGCGTAGAAGGGAACACTGAAGCTTTCTTT. Protein sequence: CASSVEGNTEAFF.

The genes are TRBV14 and TRBJ1-2; D remains unclear. V shed 5 bases and J shed 5 bases, with 12 bases lying between them. This CDR3 contains 13 residues. CDR1 and CDR2 from the germline V gene are SGHDN and FVKESK. The CDR3 loop is CASSKVWGYGYTF. Written as DNA, the CDR3 is TGTGCCAGCAGCAAAGTCTGGGGTTATGGCTACACCTTC.

This clone has only a few counts. The chain joins TRBV30 to TRBJ2-5; 10 nucleotides agree with TRBD1. There are 15 residues in the CDR3. Germline lookup yields CDR1 GTSNPN and CDR2 SVGIG (reference sequence). V was pared by 3 bases and J by 1 base, with 5 bases of the junction left unmatched. DNA of the CDR3: TGTGCCTGGAGCAGGGGACAGGGGTCCCAAGAGACCCAGTACTTC. Amino acids: CAWSRGQGSQETQYF.

This clone showed up just a few times. The chain has TRBV19 and TRBJ2-7; 8 bases agree with TRBD1. Germline lookup yields CDR1 LNHDA and CDR2 SQIVND (reference sequence). V shed 1 base, J shed 2 bases, and the junction held 10 bases outside the gene matches. The CDR3 is made up of 17 amino acids. The CDR3 is CASSIGLQGVGAYEQYF. CDR3 coding DNA: TGTGCCAGTAGTATAGGCCTACAGGGGGTCGGCGCCTACGAGCAGTACTTC. Together with reference TRBV19 and TRBJ2-7, the CDR3 gives the full variable domain: DGGITQSPKYLFRKEGQNVTLSCEQNLNHDAMYWYRQDPGQGLRLIYYSQIVNDFQKGDIAEGYSVSREKKESFPLTVTSAQKNPTAFYLCASSIGLQGVGAYEQYFGPGTRLTVT.

The chain combines TRBV5-6 with TRBJ2-1, with unresolved D. Germline V gene lookup returns CDR1 SGHDT and CDR2 YYEEEE. This CDR3 is 12 amino acids long. V was shortened by 2 bases and J by 12 bases, with 12 bases between the two germline ends. The CDR3 loop is CASSFRYFGQFF. CDR3 sequence (DNA): TGTGCCAGCAGCTTCAGGTATTTTGGGCAGTTCTTC.

The rearrangement joins TRBV7-6 to TRBJ2-3; D is undetermined. Trimming shortened V by 5 bases and J by 2 bases, and 20 bases separated the two germline ends. CDR1 and CDR2 from the germline V gene are SGHVS and FNYEAQ. The CDR3 totals 17 residues. In DNA form, the CDR3 reads TGTGCCAGCAGCCCACTTTCGTTACGGCTTTACACAGATACGCAGTATTTT. Residues: CASSPLSLRLYTDTQYF.

In its sample, this clone was seen a few times. The genes are TRBV14 and TRBJ1-1; D call uncertain. The V gene's germline CDR1 is SGHDN and CDR2 FVKESK. The CDR3 has 14 residues. The V end lost 4 bases, the J end lost 4 bases, and 13 bases lay between the germline ends. This CDR3 reads CASSRGPPGTEAFF. CDR3 coding DNA: TGTGCCAGCAGCCGAGGACCCCCGGGCACTGAAGCTTTCTTT.